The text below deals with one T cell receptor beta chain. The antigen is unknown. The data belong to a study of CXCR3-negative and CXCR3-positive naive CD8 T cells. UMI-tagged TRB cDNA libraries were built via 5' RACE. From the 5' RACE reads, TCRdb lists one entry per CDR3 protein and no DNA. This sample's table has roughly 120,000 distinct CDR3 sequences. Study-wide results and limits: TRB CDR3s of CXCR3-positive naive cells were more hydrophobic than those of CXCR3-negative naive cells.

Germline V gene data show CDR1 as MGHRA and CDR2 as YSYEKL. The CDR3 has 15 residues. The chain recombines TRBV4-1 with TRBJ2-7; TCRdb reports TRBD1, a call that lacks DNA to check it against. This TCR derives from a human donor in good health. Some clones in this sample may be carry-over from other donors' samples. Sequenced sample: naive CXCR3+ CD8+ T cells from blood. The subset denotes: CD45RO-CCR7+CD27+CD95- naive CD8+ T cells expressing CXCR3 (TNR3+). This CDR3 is CASSQDLEGAYEQYF.